The 16 T cell receptor beta chains listed next were all sequenced from one sample in a study of PD-1 blockade in classical Hodgkin lymphoma. Data came from immunoSEQ multiplex PCR; TCRdb stores just in-frame clones and leaves some out. The sample holds 50,000 to 65,000 clones, roughly nine tenths seen once. The time point is: cycle 4 day 1 (C4D1), after 6 weeks of nivolumab. Every one of the patients relapsed after autologous stem cell transplantation (brentuximab vedotin exposure was variable). Sequences were derived from peripheral blood mononuclear cells (PBMCs), sampled before the fourth cycle of nivolumab. These receptors were taken from a human donor with classical Hodgkin lymphoma.

On this clone: One end of the junction fails to match germline, which may point to a read error. This rearrangement joins TRBV5-1 to TRBJ1-6; D not resolved. The CDR3 is 11 amino acids. The germline V gene encodes CDR1 SGHRS and CDR2 YFSETQ. CDR3 protein: CASSFNSPLHF. The CDR3 DNA reads TGTGCCAGCAGCTTCAATTCACCCCTCCACTTT.

This rearrangement joins TRBV5-1 to TRBJ2-1; unclear D gene. Germline V gene lookup returns CDR1 SGHRS and CDR2 YFSETQ. The ends were cut back, 0 bases at V and 3 bases at J, with 28 bases in the middle. This CDR3 comprises 21 residues. This chain's CDR3 is CASSLGAPRLQVGLYYNEQFF. CDR3 DNA sequence: TGCGCCAGCAGCTTGGGAGCTCCACGACTCCAGGTTGGTCTTTACTACAATGAGCAGTTCTTC.

This chain links TRBV5-1 with TRBJ1-2, with 7 bases fitting TRBD1. The CDR3 length is 14 residues. Germline V gene lookup returns CDR1 SGHRS and CDR2 YFSETQ. The J segment lost 2 bases and the V segment lost 1 base, leaving 2 bases of the junction unmatched. CDR3 nucleotides: TGCGCCAGCAGCTTGCTGACAGGGAACTATGGCTACACCTTC. Encoded protein: CASSLLTGNYGYTF.

This chain connects TRBV6-6 to TRBJ1-5, with 7 bases fitting TRBD1. From germline, CDR1 is MNHNY and CDR2 SVGAGI (reference sequence). The CDR3 consists of 16 residues. V shed 3 bases, J shed 6 bases, and the junction held 11 bases outside the gene matches. CDR3 sequence reads: CASSYPGTATGQPQHF. The CDR3 nucleotides read TGTGCCAGCAGTTATCCCGGGACAGCTACAGGTCAGCCCCAGCATTTT.

V is TRBV5-1 and J is TRBJ2-2; 7 bases align to TRBD1. The CDR3 consists of 14 residues. Germline assignment: CDR1 SGHRS and CDR2 YFSETQ. V shed 1 base and J 7 bases; nucleotides not matched to a gene: 4. The CDR3 reads CASSLTGEDGELFF. DNA for the CDR3: TGCGCCAGCAGCTTGACAGGGGAAGACGGGGAGCTGTTTTTT.

V and J are TRBV2 and TRBJ2-1; D ambiguous. Trimming shortened V by 1 base and J by 5 bases, and 12 bases separated the two germline ends. In germline, CDR1 is SNHLY, CDR2 FYNNEI. The CDR3 has 15 residues. This CDR3 reads CASSEDYLYDNEQFF. CDR3 DNA sequence: TGTGCCAGCAGTGAAGACTACCTATACGACAATGAGCAGTTCTTC.

The chain couples TRBV5-1 to TRBJ2-5; D possibly corresponds to TRBD1 (6 bases). The V gene lost 5 bases and the J gene lost 2 bases, with 10 bases spanning the gap. CDR3 length equals 13 residues. CDR1 and CDR2 (germline): SGHRS, YFSETQ. The CDR3 DNA reads TGCGCCAGCAGAATACAGGGACAAGAGACCCAGTACTTC. It yields the protein CASRIQGQETQYF.

The CDR3 protein is CASSEDQAGEEETQYF. DNA of the CDR3: TGTGCCAGCAGTGAAGATCAGGCAGGGGAGGAAGAGACCCAGTACTTC. J is TRBJ2-5 and V is TRBV25-1, with D tentatively TRBD1 or TRBD2 (6 bases each). Trimming removed 2 bases at V and 3 bases at J, with 16 bases between. The germline V gene encodes CDR1 MGHDK and CDR2 SYGVNS. There are 16 residues in the CDR3.

This chain links TRBV6-6 with TRBJ1-2; tentatively, D is TRBD1 (6 bases). V dropped 4 bases and J dropped 1 base, with 7 bases sitting between them. Germline V gives CDR1 MNHNY, CDR2 SVGAGI (reference sequence). The CDR3 totals 13 residues. The DNA for the CDR3 is TGTGCCAGCAGTTCAGGGGTTAACTATGGCTACACCTTC. Translation: CASSSGVNYGYTF.

This chain connects TRBV6-6 to TRBJ2-7; TRBD2 is a possible D gene (7 bases). Between the trimmed V and J ends, which lost 8 bases and 6 bases, there was a span of 17 bases. Germline CDR1 and CDR2: MNHNY and SVGAGI (reference sequence). CDR3 length: 13 residues. CDR3 sequence (DNA): TGTGCCAGCGTGAACAGGGAGGGTACCGAGCAGTACTTC. Protein: CASVNREGTEQYF.

V gene TRBV6-7 combines with J gene TRBJ2-1; D is perhaps TRBD2 (5 bases). TRBV6-7 falls under the ORF class, with uncertain function. CDR3 length equals 16 residues. Trimming took 2 bases from V and 0 from J, leaving 11 bases between them. The CDR3 region is CASSYERQISYNEQFF. The CDR3, as DNA: TGTGCCAGCAGTTACGAGCGGCAGATCTCCTACAATGAGCAGTTCTTC.

V and J are TRBV7-2 and TRBJ2-1; 7 bases are a match to TRBD2. CDR1 and CDR2 from the germline V gene are SGHTA and FQGNSA. This CDR3 contains 15 residues. Trimming at V came to 3 bases and at J to 6 bases, leaving 8 bases not matched to a gene. This CDR3 reads CASSFPAGIRNEQFF. The CDR3 DNA sequence: TGTGCCAGCAGCTTCCCAGCGGGGATACGCAATGAGCAGTTCTTC.

The table lists this clone with a count of one. This rearrangement joins TRBV6-6 to TRBJ1-1, with D maybe TRBD1 (6 bases). The CDR3 covers 14 residues. Germline V CDR1 and CDR2: MNHNY, SVGAGI (reference sequence). Deletions cut 8 bases from V and 5 bases from J, with 18 bases between. The CDR3: CASGIKQGGTEAFF. CDR3 coding DNA: TGTGCCAGCGGGATAAAACAGGGAGGGACTGAAGCTTTCTTT.

This sequence joins TRBV5-1 and TRBJ2-3, with D possibly being TRBD1 (5 bases). V was pared by 2 bases and J by 2 bases, with 12 bases between. The CDR3 consists of 15 residues. The germline V gene encodes CDR1 SGHRS and CDR2 YFSETQ. In DNA, the CDR3 is TGCGCCAGCAGCTTTCAGCCAGGGTCCACAGATACGCAGTATTTT. Amino acids: CASSFQPGSTDTQYF.

V gene TRBV5-1 combines with J gene TRBJ2-5; 11 nucleotides line up with TRBD2. The V gene's germline CDR1 is SGHRS and CDR2 YFSETQ. J was trimmed by 5 bases and V by 4 bases; bases with no gene match: 7. The CDR3 spans 15 residues. CDR3: CASSATSGAGETQYF. The CDR3 DNA sequence: TGCGCCAGCAGCGCGACTAGCGGGGCGGGCGAGACCCAGTACTTC.

The chain recombines TRBV5-1 with TRBJ2-5, with D possibly matching TRBD2 (6 bases). The germline V and J ends were trimmed by 4 bases and 1 base, with 8 bases remaining between them. Germline CDR1 is SGHRS and CDR2 is YFSETQ. This CDR3 contains 13 residues. CDR3 nucleotides: TGCGCCAGCAGCATGGGACTCCAAGAGACCCAGTACTTC. It translates to CASSMGLQETQYF. The variable domain in full, completed from reference TRBV5-1 and TRBJ2-5, reads KAGVTQTPRYLIKTRGQQVTLSCSPISGHRSVSWYQQTPGQGLQFLFEYFSETQRNKGNFPGRFSGRQFSNSRSEMNVSTLELGDSALYLCASSMGLQETQYFGPGTRLLVL.